A single sample gave rise to the 14 T cell receptor beta chains below, sequenced in a study of CD8 T cells in Susac syndrome. When the RNA was reverse transcribed, random hexamers were used with an input of roughly 0.45 to 1 ug. TCRdb passed the immunoSEQ multiplex PCR reads through MiXCR, listing each CDR3 protein once. This table holds roughly 160,000 distinct CDR3 sequences, around 94% found once. Sequencing was done on a sample of CD4+ T cells from PBMCs. These receptors were obtained from a human donor in good health.

The chain joins TRBV6-5 to TRBJ1-6; no firm D call. This CDR3 is 14 amino acids long. The V gene's germline CDR1 is MNHEY and CDR2 SVGAGI. V gave up 6 bases and J gave up 4 bases, with 10 bases separating them. The CDR3 here is CASRAPPYNSPLHF. DNA of the CDR3: TGTGCCAGCAGAGCCCCCCCATATAATTCACCCCTCCACTTT.

The V and J genes are TRBV5-1 and TRBJ2-7; D is perhaps TRBD2 (5 bases). V lost 0 bases and J lost 2, with 18 bases in between. From germline, CDR1 is SGHRS and CDR2 YFSETQ. This CDR3 comprises 17 residues. The CDR3: CASSLAFTGSGAYEQYF. The CDR3 DNA reads as TGCGCCAGCAGCTTGGCCTTTACGGGGAGTGGCGCCTACGAGCAGTACTTC.

This chain links TRBV20-1 with TRBJ2-7; the D is unclear. Trimming left V 0 bases short and J 0 bases short, with 6 bases between. This CDR3 contains 13 residues. Germline V gene lookup returns CDR1 DFQATT and CDR2 SNEGSKA (reference sequence). CDR3 DNA sequence: TGCAGTGCTAGAGATCCCCCCTCCTACGAGCAGTACTTC. Translating it yields CSARDPPSYEQYF.

This rearrangement joins TRBV5-1 to TRBJ2-7, with D perhaps matching TRBD2 (5 bases). Trimming cost V 1 base and J 2 bases, with 16 bases left between them. CDR3 length: 16 amino acids. CDR1 is SGHRS and CDR2 is YFSETQ in the germline V gene. Written as DNA, the CDR3 is TGCGCCAGCAGCTTGTCCCCAAGCGGAAGGACCTACGAGCAGTACTTC. Residues: CASSLSPSGRTYEQYF. Filled out from reference TRBV5-1 and TRBJ2-7, the complete variable domain reads KAGVTQTPRYLIKTRGQQVTLSCSPISGHRSVSWYQQTPGQGLQFLFEYFSETQRNKGNFPGRFSGRQFSNSRSEMNVSTLELGDSALYLCASSLSPSGRTYEQYFGPGTRLTVT.

The chain carries TRBV29-1 and TRBJ2-5, with TRBD1 matching over 7 bases. After removal of 6 bases from V and 1 base from J, the junction contained 2 bases not matched to a gene. CDR3 length: 12 residues. CDR1 and CDR2 from the germline V gene are SQVTM and ANQGSEA. This CDR3 reads CSVTGIQETQYF. The CDR3 DNA follows: TGCAGCGTGACAGGGATCCAAGAGACCCAGTACTTC.

The chain employs TRBV6-5 and TRBJ2-1, with D perhaps matching TRBD1 (5 bases). In germline, CDR1 is MNHEY, CDR2 SVGAGI. V was clipped by 7 bases and J by 9 bases, with 19 bases between them. The CDR3 runs 14 residues. In nucleotides, the CDR3 is TGTGCCAGCAAGAGAGGACCGCAAAGGGGTGAGCAGTTCTTC. The encoded protein is CASKRGPQRGEQFF.

The chain links TRBV5-1 to TRBJ2-6; no clear D. There are 13 residues in the CDR3. V lost 5 bases and J 3 bases, leaving 6 bases between the germline ends. CDR1 and CDR2 from the germline V gene are SGHRS and YFSETQ. CDR3 sequence reads: CASSSLGANVLTF. As DNA, the CDR3 is TGCGCCAGCAGTTCCCTTGGGGCCAACGTCCTGACTTTC.

The chain recombines TRBV9 with TRBJ2-1; D perhaps matches TRBD1 (6 bases). Germline CDR1 SGDLS, CDR2 YYNGEE. The V and J ends lost 5 bases and 9 bases respectively, with 12 bases between them. CDR3 size: 12 residues. The CDR3 region is CASSGQPGEQFF. CDR3 sequence (DNA): TGTGCCAGCAGTGGACAGCCCGGTGAGCAGTTCTTC.

The V and J genes are TRBV2 and TRBJ2-5; TRBD2 matches at 8 bases. V shed 6 bases and J 5 bases; nucleotides not matched to a gene: 14. CDR3 size: 16 residues. Looked up from germline, CDR1 is SNHLY and CDR2 is FYNNEI. This CDR3 is CASSPGRDALLETQYF. The CDR3 DNA follows: TGTGCCAGCAGCCCCGGGAGGGACGCCCTTCTGGAGACCCAGTACTTC.

This chain links TRBV20-1 with TRBJ2-3; D possibly corresponds to TRBD1 (6 bases). The CDR3 spans 13 residues. Germline V gene data show CDR1 as DFQATT and CDR2 as SNEGSKA (reference sequence). V gave up 6 bases and J gave up 6 bases, with 16 bases separating them. DNA of the CDR3: TGCAGTGCAGTCTCCGGGACATATGATACGCAGTATTTT. Its protein is CSAVSGTYDTQYF.

This chain connects TRBV24-1 to TRBJ2-1, with 8 bases matching TRBD2. Germline V gene lookup returns CDR1 KGHDR and CDR2 SFDVKD. The CDR3 contains 18 residues. V lost 0 bases to trimming and J lost 2 bases; unmatched junction nucleotides: 8. This CDR3 reads CATSDLRASGGAYNEQFF. DNA of the CDR3: TGTGCCACCAGTGATTTGAGGGCGTCGGGGGGGGCCTACAATGAGCAGTTCTTC.

The chain employs TRBV30 and TRBJ2-7; D may be TRBD2 (7 bases). Germline V gene data show CDR1 as GTSNPN and CDR2 as SVGIG (reference sequence). The CDR3 covers 14 residues. V lost 0 bases and J 1 base, leaving 10 bases between the germline ends. This CDR3 is CAWSVRGASYEQYF. CDR3 coding DNA: TGTGCCTGGAGTGTACGGGGGGCTTCCTACGAGCAGTACTTC.

The chain is built from TRBV5-1 and TRBJ2-7; D is unclear. The length of the CDR3 is 16 residues. The V end lost 0 bases, the J end lost 0 bases, and 13 bases lay between the germline ends. Germline-derived CDR1 and CDR2 are SGHRS and YFSETQ. Written as DNA, the CDR3 is TGCGCCAGCAGCTTGGGGGCGGCAGCACTCTCCTACGAGCAGTACTTC. Translated, it gives CASSLGAAALSYEQYF.

The chain is built from TRBV7-6 and TRBJ1-4; D unclear. Germline CDR1 is SGHVS and CDR2 is FNYEAQ. CDR3 size: 14 residues. Trimming removed 3 bases at V and 0 bases at J, with 5 bases between. Here the CDR3 DNA reads TGTGCCAGCAGCTTCGGAGCAACTAATGAAAAACTGTTTTTT. Protein sequence: CASSFGATNEKLFF.